This T cell receptor beta chain was observed in a study of T cell responses to AZD1222 COVID-19 vaccine (dated by TCRdb to the early 2020s). Background for the entire study: TCR sequencing covered over 230 trial participants: 200 to 220 given two doses of AZD1222 and 26 given two doses of MenACWY control vaccine. Trial participants were enrolled into age subgroups of 18-55, 56-69 and 70-plus years, which contained approximately 150, 28 and 58 TCR-sequenced participants, respectively. General study outcomes and caveats: The whole spike protein was spanned by vaccine-associated CD4 TCRs, and dominant responses were seen in regions 160-218 and 743-854. Spike-specific TCR breadth and depth rose significantly after two AZD1222 doses compared with day 0 and with MenACWY recipients. Because no day 14 peak-response samples were available, the repertoires could be characterized only after the peak T cell response. Most participants were white British and females outnumbered males, and the authors suggested that clonal diversity may have been underestimated. In the small 56-69-year group, the increase in depth fell short of significance, most likely because of low power. Conclusions about previously exposed vaccinees are limited because only a handful of AZD1222 recipients were SARS-CoV-2 seropositive at baseline. Reportedly, close to half of the unique spike-specific TCRs recognized epitopes lying outside the regions that are mutated in the B.1.351 and B.1.1.7 variants.

The germline V gene (reference sequence) specifies LGHDT as CDR1 and YNNKEL as CDR2. The V end loses 4 bases and the J end loses 3 bases, and a stretch of 24 bases separates them. The cysteine opens and the phenylalanine closes a CDR3 of 18 amino acids. Only the CDR3 region is kept as DNA, spanning 54 bases read in frame from base 1. The CDR3 regions of human TCRbeta chains were subjected to immunosequencing. From the authors' description of their analysis: TCRs in the repertoires were compared against a reference library of SARS-CoV-2-specific TCRs that had been generated with the MIRA antigen-specificity platform. Breadth was defined as the fraction of unique TCRs that were SARS-CoV-2-associated. Depth was defined as the fraction of total T cells that were SARS-CoV-2-associated. Using the MIRA data, every spike-specific TCR was mapped to the spike region that the TCR reacted to and assigned to either a CD4 or a CD8 class. Log10-transformed breadth and depth values were compared by one-way ANOVA with Sidak's multiple comparisons tests. The table comes from immuneACCESS by way of TCRdb, which keeps in-frame sequences with V and J called. Part of the clones is missing from these tables; in studies checked, under half for an unresolved V gene and the rest for unknown reasons. D and trimming come from the DNA, and the V and J calls and clone size come from that table. This sample gives 110,000 or so clones in total; around 89% of them show up just once. The top ten hold roughly 6.7% of the sample.

This clone was seen a handful of times. Its target antigen remains unknown. Base qualities are missing; no much larger clone stands one base away. Per the publication, the time point label means: about 28 days (+/-7) after the second vaccine dose. Because spike-specific TCR depth and breadth did not differ between the two schedules, AZD1222 recipients who got a second dose at roughly 4 weeks were pooled with those who got a second dose at roughly 12 weeks. Vaccinee samples came from UK trials COV001 and COV002, including a single-blind randomized controlled phase 2/3 trial of AZD1222 (ChAdOx1 nCoV-19) in healthy adults. For TCRbeta chain sequencing, PBMC samples were collected from trial participants at day 0 and at day 28 after the second dose.

The source of this sequence is an adult who received the AZD1222 COVID-19 vaccine. Recombination connected TRBV3-1 (or the pseudogene TRBV3-2) to TRBJ1-2; the D gene identity is not certain. The specimen was peripheral blood, collected 28 days after the second AZD1222 dose. CDR3 sequence: CASSPQIEIGREYYGYTF. The DNA sequence follows: TGTGCCAGCAGCCCCCAAATAGAAATAGGGCGGGAGTACTATGGCTACACCTTC.